Presented here are 19 T cell receptor beta chains from one specimen sequenced in a study of blood T cell repertoires in COVID-19. Method: immunoSEQ multiplex PCR; TCRdb's copy keeps in-frame clones and lacks some. The sample contains about 230,000 clones, about four fifths of which appear only once. Input material: PBMCs or T cells enriched from blood (not recorded which). These TCRs come from a man aged 60 to 75 who had recovered from COVID-19.

The V gene is TRBV19, the J gene TRBJ1-5; 9 bases are shared with TRBD1. CDR3 length: 13 residues. The trim removed 6 bases at V and 7 bases at J, leaving 4 bases unmatched. CDR1 is LNHDA and CDR2 is SQIVND in the germline V gene (reference sequence). The CDR3 here is CASSDRGSQPQHF. The CDR3 nucleotides are TGTGCCAGTAGCGACAGGGGGTCACAGCCCCAGCATTTT.

V is TRBV11-2 and J is TRBJ2-3; 10 nucleotides agree with TRBD2. The CDR3 totals 15 residues. J lost 4 bases, V lost 5 bases, and 6 bases had no gene match. Germline-derived CDR1 and CDR2 are SGHAT and FQNNGV. The CDR3 region is CASSLSGGAPDTQYF. The CDR3 region has the DNA TGTGCCAGCAGCCTAAGCGGGGGGGCCCCAGATACGCAGTATTTT. Full variable domain (missing parts from reference TRBV11-2 and TRBJ2-3): EAGVAQSPRYKIIEKRQSVAFWCNPISGHATLYWYQQILGQGPKLLIQFQNNGVVDDSQLPKDRFSAERLKGVDSTLKIQPAKLEDSAVYLCASSLSGGAPDTQYFGPGTRLTVL.

The chain uses TRBV20-1 and TRBJ1-1; D is ambiguous. The CDR3 contains 11 residues. Trimming pared 3 bases from V and 8 bases from J, leaving 10 bases between. Germline V gives CDR1 DFQATT, CDR2 SNEGSKA (reference sequence). CDR3 DNA sequence: TGCAGTGCTAGTGGAGGGAACGAAGCTTTCTTT. Encoded protein: CSASGGNEAFF.

This chain links TRBV6-5 with TRBJ2-7; D is ambiguous. Germline CDR1 MNHEY, CDR2 SVGAGI. This CDR3 has 11 residues. V lost 10 bases and J lost 0, with 7 bases in between. The CDR3 here is CATQFSYEQYF. The CDR3 nucleotides are TGTGCCACCCAATTCTCCTACGAGCAGTACTTC.

The rearrangement joins TRBV7-8 to TRBJ2-7, with 11 bases that match TRBD1. With 5 bases clipped from V and 5 bases from J, the junction kept 8 bases outside the gene matches. CDR1 is SGHVS and CDR2 is FQNEAQ in the germline V gene. The CDR3 spans 15 residues. This CDR3 reads CASSPRDRGFHEQYF. The CDR3 coding sequence is TGTGCCAGCAGCCCCCGGGACAGGGGGTTCCACGAGCAGTACTTC.

This chain links TRBV5-5 with TRBJ2-7, with a possible D match to TRBD2 (6 bases). Looked up from germline, CDR1 is SGHKS and CDR2 is YYEKEE (reference sequence). V was clipped by 5 bases and J by 0 bases, with 21 bases between them. This CDR3 is built from 17 residues. In DNA form, the CDR3 reads TGTGCCAGCAGTCGCGGGGCCCCGTCCGGGAGCTCCTACGAGCAGTACTTC. It yields the protein CASSRGAPSGSSYEQYF.

A single count supports this clone. The rearrangement uses TRBV9 and TRBJ1-4, with 11 bases fitting TRBD1. The CDR3 totals 17 residues. Losses at the gene ends were 1 base for V and 5 bases for J; bases not matched to a gene: 7. Germline V gene lookup returns CDR1 SGDLS and CDR2 YYNGEE. Written as DNA, the CDR3 is TGTGCCAGCAGCGTAAGGGACAGGGGGGGAGGAAATGAAAAACTGTTTTTT. This translates into CASSVRDRGGGNEKLFF.

The chain employs TRBV9 and TRBJ1-6; maybe TRBD1 (6 bases). V lost 5 bases and J 9 bases, leaving 9 bases between the germline ends. The CDR3 has 12 amino acids. In germline, CDR1 is SGDLS, CDR2 YYNGEE. CDR3 loop: CASSQQGSPLHF. The DNA for the CDR3 is TGTGCCAGCAGTCAACAGGGTTCACCCCTCCACTTT. Variable domain in full (rest from reference TRBV9 and TRBJ1-6): DSGVTQTPKHLITATGQRVTLRCSPRSGDLSVYWYQQSLDQGLQFLIQYYNGEERAKGNILERFSAQQFPDLHSELNLSSLELGDSALYFCASSQQGSPLHFGNGTRLTVT.

J is TRBJ1-5 and V is TRBV9; D is possibly TRBD1 (5 bases). V was clipped by 0 bases and J by 2 bases, with 18 bases between them. This CDR3 is built from 18 residues. Germline V gene lookup returns CDR1 SGDLS and CDR2 YYNGEE. The DNA for the CDR3 is TGTGCCAGCAGCGTAGGGGGGGATGGGAATCACGGCAATCAGCCCCAGCATTTT. Translation gives CASSVGGDGNHGNQPQHF.

This rearrangement joins TRBV7-9 to TRBJ1-4, with D possibly TRBD1 on 5 matching bases. The V end lost 3 bases, the J end lost 3 bases, and 11 bases lay between the germline ends. CDR1 is SEHNR and CDR2 is FQNEAQ in the germline V gene (reference sequence). The CDR3 extends over 15 amino acids. The CDR3 DNA is TGTGCCAGCAGCTTCGGAGGGGCAGCTAATGAAAAACTGTTTTTT. Translation gives CASSFGGAANEKLFF.

The CDR3 sequence is CASSLGRNSGTIYF. The DNA for the CDR3 is TGTGCCAGCAGCTTAGGGAGGAACAGCGGCACCATATATTTT. The V and J genes are TRBV7-8 and TRBJ1-3; D remains ambiguous. V was clipped by 1 base and J by 9 bases, with 13 bases between them. This CDR3 has 14 amino acids. Germline V gives CDR1 SGHVS, CDR2 FQNEAQ. Based on the CDR3 plus reference TRBV7-8 and TRBJ1-3, the full variable domain is GAGVSQSPRYKVAKRGQDVALRCDPISGHVSLFWYQQALGQGPEFLTYFQNEAQLDKSGLPSDRFFAERPEGSVSTLKIQRTQQEDSAVYLCASSLGRNSGTIYFGEGSWLTVV.

V is TRBV5-1 and J is TRBJ1-2, with D maybe TRBD1 (6 bases). This CDR3 contains 14 residues. Trimming stripped 3 bases from V and 7 bases from J, with 16 bases between. Germline loops: CDR1 SGHRS, CDR2 YFSETQ. The chain's CDR3 is CASSWDIGMVGYTF. The DNA of the CDR3 is TGCGCCAGCAGCTGGGACATTGGGATGGTTGGCTACACCTTC.

V gene TRBV15 combines with J gene TRBJ2-7, with 8 nucleotides matching TRBD1. The CDR3 consists of 14 residues. Losses at the gene ends were 0 bases for V and 7 bases for J; bases not matched to a gene: 5. CDR1 and CDR2 (germline): LNHNV, YYDKDF (reference sequence). The CDR3 bases are TGTGCCACCAGCAGAGATTTTACAGGGGGGGAGCAGTACTTC. Translating gives CATSRDFTGGEQYF.

The V call is TRBV7-2, the J call TRBJ2-7, with D possibly matching TRBD2 (6 bases). The CDR3 is 15 amino acids. V dropped 1 base and J dropped 7 bases, with 17 bases sitting between them. Germline V gene sequence: CDR1 SGHTA, CDR2 FQGNSA. CDR3 in amino acids: CASSLVWGGEDEQYF. CDR3 DNA: TGTGCCAGCAGCTTAGTGTGGGGCGGGGAGGATGAGCAGTACTTC.

The V gene is TRBV14, the J gene TRBJ1-1, with D perhaps matching TRBD1 (5 bases). With 1 base removed from V and 1 base from J, the gap between germline ends came to 10 bases. CDR1 and CDR2 from the germline V gene are SGHDN and FVKESK. CDR3 length: 15 residues. The CDR3 bases are TGTGCCAGCAGCCAAGCTGGGGCCAGGAACACTGAAGCTTTCTTT. It specifies CASSQAGARNTEAFF.

The gene calls are TRBV5-6 and TRBJ1-5; 11 positions match TRBD1. The J segment lost 6 bases and the V segment lost 1 base, leaving 3 bases of the junction unmatched. This CDR3 contains 15 residues. Germline CDR1 reads SGHDT; CDR2 reads YYEEEE. This CDR3 is CASSLWTGGRQPQHF. DNA for the CDR3: TGTGCCAGCAGCTTGTGGACAGGGGGCCGTCAGCCCCAGCATTTT.

The chain couples TRBV19 to TRBJ1-3; D uncertain. CDR1 and CDR2 from the germline V gene are LNHDA and SQIVND (reference sequence). V lost 3 bases to trimming and J lost 4 bases, with 7 bases between them. CDR3 length: 13 amino acids. The CDR3 region is CASSILSGNTIYF. The CDR3 coding sequence is TGTGCCAGTAGTATCTTATCCGGAAACACCATATATTTT. The entire variable domain, with the rest obtained from reference TRBV19 and TRBJ1-3, is as follows: DGGITQSPKYLFRKEGQNVTLSCEQNLNHDAMYWYRQDPGQGLRLIYYSQIVNDFQKGDIAEGYSVSREKKESFPLTVTSAQKNPTAFYLCASSILSGNTIYFGEGSWLTVV.

A few counts support this clone. V gene TRBV29-1 combines with J gene TRBJ2-7, with D possibly being TRBD2 (5 bases). Between the trimmed V and J ends, which lost 1 base and 3 bases, there was a span of 10 bases. Looked up from germline, CDR1 is SQVTM and CDR2 is ANQGSEA. The CDR3 spans 13 residues. The CDR3 here is CSVEGERGYEQYF. In DNA form, the CDR3 reads TGCAGCGTTGAAGGTGAACGGGGCTACGAGCAGTACTTC.

V and J are TRBV12-3 or TRBV12-4 and TRBJ1-1; D may be TRBD1 (5 bases). This CDR3 has 12 amino acids. V lost 3 bases to trimming and J lost 11 bases, with 13 bases between them. The CDR3 sequence is CASSFWGKAAFF. Written as DNA, the CDR3 is TGTGCCAGCAGTTTTTGGGGCAAGGCGGCTTTCTTT.